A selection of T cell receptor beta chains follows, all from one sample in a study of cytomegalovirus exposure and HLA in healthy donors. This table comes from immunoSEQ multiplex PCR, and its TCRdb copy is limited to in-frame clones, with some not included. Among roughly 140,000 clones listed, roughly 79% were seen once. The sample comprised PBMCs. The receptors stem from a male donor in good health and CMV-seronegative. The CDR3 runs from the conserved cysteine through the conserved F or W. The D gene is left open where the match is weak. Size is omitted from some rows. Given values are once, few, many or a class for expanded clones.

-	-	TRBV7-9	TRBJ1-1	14	CASSGRDFDIEAFF	TGTGCCAGCAGCGGACGGGACTTCGATATAGAAGCTTTCTTT
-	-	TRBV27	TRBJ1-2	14	CASAAAGSFYGYTF	TGTGCCAGCGCCGCGGCCGGGTCCTTCTATGGCTACACCTTC
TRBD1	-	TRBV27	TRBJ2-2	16	CASSWIGTGPTGELFF	TGTGCCAGCAGTTGGATCGGGACAGGGCCCACCGGGGAGCTGTTTTTT
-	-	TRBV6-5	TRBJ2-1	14	CASSTGRTYNEQFF	TGTGCCAGCAGTACCGGGAGAACCTACAATGAGCAGTTCTTC
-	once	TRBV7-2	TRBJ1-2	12	CASSLARGSYTF	TGTGCCAGCAGCTTAGCGCGGGGGAGCTACACCTTC
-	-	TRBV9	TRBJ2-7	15	CASSASVGGAHEQYF	TGTGCCAGCAGCGCCTCTGTGGGGGGGGCCCACGAGCAGTACTTC
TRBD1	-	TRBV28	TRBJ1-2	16	CASSYTHPGQGYGYTF	TGTGCCAGCAGCTACACCCACCCGGGACAGGGATATGGCTACACCTTC
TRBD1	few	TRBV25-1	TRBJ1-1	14	CASTYPGTGGTAFF	TGTGCCAGCACTTATCCCGGGACAGGGGGCACAGCTTTCTTT
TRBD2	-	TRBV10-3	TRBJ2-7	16	CAISESSGAGAFEQYF	TGTGCCATCAGTGAGTCCTCTGGAGCGGGAGCTTTCGAGCAGTACTTC
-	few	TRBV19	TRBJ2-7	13	CASSATWAYEQYF	TGTGCCAGTTCCGCGACCTGGGCGTACGAGCAGTACTTC
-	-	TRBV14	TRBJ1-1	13	CASSQAGSTEAFF	TGTGCCAGCAGCCAAGCGGGTAGCACTGAAGCTTTCTTT
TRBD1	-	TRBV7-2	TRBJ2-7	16	CASSFPGGTGINEQYF	TGTGCCAGCAGCTTTCCCGGTGGGACAGGGATCAACGAGCAGTACTTC
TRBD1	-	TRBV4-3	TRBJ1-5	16	CASSQDRDRGGQPQHF	TGCGCCAGCAGCCAAGACAGGGACAGGGGAGGTCAGCCCCAGCATTTT
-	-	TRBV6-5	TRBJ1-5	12	CASMSPNQPQHF	TGTGCCAGCATGAGCCCCAATCAGCCCCAGCATTTT
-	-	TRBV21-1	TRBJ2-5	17	CASSKEGKQGVGETQYF	TGTGCCAGCAGCAAAGAGGGGAAACAGGGGGTGGGAGAGACCCAGTACTTC